Listed below are T cell receptor beta chains from one sample, sequenced in a study of PD-L1 blockade in urothelial cancer. Sequencing used immunoSEQ multiplex PCR; TCRdb keeps in-frame clones, though not all of them. The data contain tens of thousands of clones, roughly 90% of them singletons. The sequencing here drew on PBMCs, taken around atezolizumab (anti-PD-L1) treatment. The source is a man between 65 and 80 years old with urothelial cancer. Both conserved end residues are part of each CDR3. A D gene is named only where the DNA matches it firmly. Not all rows give a size; the values are once, few, many and, for expanded clones, a class.

v_gene	abundance	len	j_gene	d_gene	CDR3nt	CDR3aa
TRBV11-2	few	16	TRBJ2-1	TRBD2	TGTGCCAGCAGCCCGCTAGCGGGAGGTTACGGGAATGAGCAGTTCTTC	CASSPLAGGYGNEQFF
TRBV28	.	16	TRBJ2-7	.	TGTGCCAGCAGTTTCCCCCCTCAGGGAACCCACTACGAGCAGTACTTC	CASSFPPQGTHYEQYF
TRBV27	.	14	TRBJ1-1	.	TGTGCCAGCAGGCGTACAGGGACCAACACTGAAGCTTTCTTT	CASRRTGTNTEAFF
TRBV9	.	15	TRBJ2-1	TRBD1	TGTGCCAGCAAGAGAACAGGGGATTCCTACAATGAGCAGTTCTTC	CASKRTGDSYNEQFF
TRBV18	.	13	TRBJ1-2	.	TGTGCCAGCTCACCGGGGCTCGGTTATGGCTACACCTTC	CASSPGLGYGYTF
TRBV29-1	.	15	TRBJ2-1	TRBD1	TGCAGCGTGGATCCCGGGACAGGGGGATTCAATGAGCAGTTCTTC	CSVDPGTGGFNEQFF
TRBV5-1	.	17	TRBJ1-2	TRBD1	TGCGCCAGCAGCTTGGAGGGGACAGGGGGCTATCATGATGGCTACACCTTC	CASSLEGTGGYHDGYTF
TRBV28	.	14	TRBJ1-1	.	TGTGCCAGCAGCCCAGTAATCGGGGGAACTGAAGCTTTCTTT	CASSPVIGGTEAFF
TRBV5-8	.	14	TRBJ1-4	TRBD1	TGTGCCAGCACCGACAGGGCACCGAGGGAAAAACTGTTTTTT	CASTDRAPREKLFF
TRBV6-1	.	16	TRBJ2-1	TRBD2	TGTGCCAGCAGTGACGAGTTAGCGGGACATTACAATGAGCAGTTCTTC	CASSDELAGHYNEQFF
TRBV6-5	.	13	TRBJ1-4	TRBD1	TGTGCCAGCAGCGGACAGGGTCGCGAAAAACTGTTTTTT	CASSGQGREKLFF
TRBV14	.	15	TRBJ2-7	TRBD1	TGTGCCAGCAGCCAGCGGAGGACAGGAAAAATCGAGCAGTACTTC	CASSQRRTGKIEQYF
TRBV12-2	.	17	TRBJ1-2	.	TGTGCAAGTCGCTTAGCACCCTCAGGGGGTCTCAACTATGGCTACACCTTC	CASRLAPSGGLNYGYTF
TRBV5-4	.	16	TRBJ2-1	.	TGTGCCAGCAGCTTGGTGGGGGGACCTATCTACAATGAGCAGTTCTTC	CASSLVGGPIYNEQFF
TRBV7-3	few	15	TRBJ2-3	TRBD2	TGTGCCAGCAGTTCCCGTACTAGCGGGACAGATACGCAGTATTTT	CASSSRTSGTDTQYF